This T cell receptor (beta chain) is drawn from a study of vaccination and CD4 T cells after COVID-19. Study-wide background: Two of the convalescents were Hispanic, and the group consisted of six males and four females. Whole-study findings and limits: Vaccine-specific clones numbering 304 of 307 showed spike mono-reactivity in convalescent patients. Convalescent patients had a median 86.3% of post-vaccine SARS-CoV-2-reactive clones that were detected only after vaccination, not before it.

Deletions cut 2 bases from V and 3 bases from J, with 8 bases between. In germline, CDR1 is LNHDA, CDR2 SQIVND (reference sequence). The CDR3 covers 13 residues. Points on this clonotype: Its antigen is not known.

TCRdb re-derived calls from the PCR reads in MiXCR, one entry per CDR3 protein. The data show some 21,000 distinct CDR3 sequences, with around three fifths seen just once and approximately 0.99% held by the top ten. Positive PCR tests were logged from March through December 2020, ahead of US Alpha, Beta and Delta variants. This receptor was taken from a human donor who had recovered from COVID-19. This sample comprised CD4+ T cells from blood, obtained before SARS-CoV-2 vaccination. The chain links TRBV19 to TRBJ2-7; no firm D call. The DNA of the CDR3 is TGTGCCAGTAGTATACGTCAGCGCTACGAGCAGTACTTC. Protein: CASSIRQRYEQYF.